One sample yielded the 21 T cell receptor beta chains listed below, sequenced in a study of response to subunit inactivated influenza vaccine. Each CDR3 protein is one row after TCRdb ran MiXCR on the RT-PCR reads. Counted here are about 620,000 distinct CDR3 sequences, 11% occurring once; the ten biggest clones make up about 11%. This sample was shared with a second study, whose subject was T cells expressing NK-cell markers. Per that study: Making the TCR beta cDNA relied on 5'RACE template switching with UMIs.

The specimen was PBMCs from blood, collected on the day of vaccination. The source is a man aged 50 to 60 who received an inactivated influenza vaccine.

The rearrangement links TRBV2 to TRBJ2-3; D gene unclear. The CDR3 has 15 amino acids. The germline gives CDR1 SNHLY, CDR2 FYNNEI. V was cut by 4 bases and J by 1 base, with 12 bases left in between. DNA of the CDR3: TGTGCCAGCAGTGCCCGGGCCATTCGCACAGATACGCAGTATTTT. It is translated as CASSARAIRTDTQYF.

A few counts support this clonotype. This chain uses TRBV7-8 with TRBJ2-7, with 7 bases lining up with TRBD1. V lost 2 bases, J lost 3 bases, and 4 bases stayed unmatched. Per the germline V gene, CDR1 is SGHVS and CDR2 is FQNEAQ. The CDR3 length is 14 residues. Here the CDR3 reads CASSLPRDSYEQYF. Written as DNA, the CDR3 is TGTGCCAGCAGCTTACCACGGGACAGCTACGAGCAGTACTTC.

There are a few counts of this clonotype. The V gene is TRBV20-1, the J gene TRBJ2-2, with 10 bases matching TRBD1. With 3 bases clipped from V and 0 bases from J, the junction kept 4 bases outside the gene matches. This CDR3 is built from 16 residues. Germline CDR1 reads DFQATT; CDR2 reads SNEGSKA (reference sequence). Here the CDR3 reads CSASQTGGANTGELFF. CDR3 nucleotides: TGCAGTGCTAGCCAGACAGGGGGCGCGAACACCGGGGAGCTGTTTTTT.

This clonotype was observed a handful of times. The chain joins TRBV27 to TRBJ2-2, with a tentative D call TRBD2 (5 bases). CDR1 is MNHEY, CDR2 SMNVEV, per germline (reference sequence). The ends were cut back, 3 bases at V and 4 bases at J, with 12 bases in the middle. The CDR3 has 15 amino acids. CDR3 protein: CASSLRATGTGELFF. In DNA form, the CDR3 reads TGTGCCAGCAGTTTGCGGGCGACGGGCACCGGGGAGCTGTTTTTT.

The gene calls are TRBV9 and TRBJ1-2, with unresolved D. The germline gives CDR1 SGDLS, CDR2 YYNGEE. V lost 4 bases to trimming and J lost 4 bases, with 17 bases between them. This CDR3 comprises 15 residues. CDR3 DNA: TGTGCCAGCAGCCCCCGTGGCAATAACATCTATGGCTACACCTTC. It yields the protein CASSPRGNNIYGYTF.

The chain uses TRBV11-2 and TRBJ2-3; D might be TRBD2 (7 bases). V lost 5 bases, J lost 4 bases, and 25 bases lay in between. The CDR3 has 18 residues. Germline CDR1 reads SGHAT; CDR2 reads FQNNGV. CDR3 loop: CASSPTGIGGGPPDTQYF. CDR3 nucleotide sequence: TGTGCCAGCAGCCCAACCGGGATAGGGGGGGGGCCCCCAGATACGCAGTATTTT. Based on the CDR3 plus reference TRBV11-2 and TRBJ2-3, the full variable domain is EAGVAQSPRYKIIEKRQSVAFWCNPISGHATLYWYQQILGQGPKLLIQFQNNGVVDDSQLPKDRFSAERLKGVDSTLKIQPAKLEDSAVYLCASSPTGIGGGPPDTQYFGPGTRLTVL.

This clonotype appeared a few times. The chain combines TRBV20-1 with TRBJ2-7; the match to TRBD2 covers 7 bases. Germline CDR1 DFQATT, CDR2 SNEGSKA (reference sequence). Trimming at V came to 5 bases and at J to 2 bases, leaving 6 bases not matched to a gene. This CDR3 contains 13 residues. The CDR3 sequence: CSARGLAAYEQYF. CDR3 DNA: TGCAGTGCTCGAGGGCTAGCGGCCTACGAGCAGTACTTC.

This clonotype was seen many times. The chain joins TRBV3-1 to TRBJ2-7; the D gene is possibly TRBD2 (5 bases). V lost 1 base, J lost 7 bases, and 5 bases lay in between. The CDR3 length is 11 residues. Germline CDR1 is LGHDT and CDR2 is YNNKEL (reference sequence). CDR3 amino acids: CASSQGGEQYF. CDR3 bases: TGTGCCAGCAGCCAAGGAGGGGAGCAGTACTTC.

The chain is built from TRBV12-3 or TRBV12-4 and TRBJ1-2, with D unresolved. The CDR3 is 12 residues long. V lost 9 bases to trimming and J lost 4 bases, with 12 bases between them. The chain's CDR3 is CASWEQFYGYTF. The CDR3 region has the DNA TGTGCCAGTTGGGAACAGTTCTATGGCTACACCTTC.

CDR3 sequence reads: CASSPGWRATEAFF. The CDR3, as DNA: TGTGCCAGCAGCCCAGGGTGGAGAGCCACTGAAGCTTTCTTT. The V call is TRBV7-2, the J call TRBJ1-1, with a tentative D call TRBD1 (5 bases). CDR3 length: 14 residues. CDR1 is SGHTA and CDR2 is FQGNSA in the germline V gene. The ends were cut back, 5 bases at V and 4 bases at J, with 14 bases in the middle.

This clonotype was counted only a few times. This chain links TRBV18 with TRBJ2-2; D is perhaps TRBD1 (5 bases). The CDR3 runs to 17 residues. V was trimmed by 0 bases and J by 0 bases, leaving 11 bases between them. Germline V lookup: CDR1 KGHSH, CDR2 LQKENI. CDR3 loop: CASSPPRGSANTGELFF. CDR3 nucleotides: TGTGCCAGCTCACCACCTAGGGGAAGCGCGAACACCGGGGAGCTGTTTTTT.

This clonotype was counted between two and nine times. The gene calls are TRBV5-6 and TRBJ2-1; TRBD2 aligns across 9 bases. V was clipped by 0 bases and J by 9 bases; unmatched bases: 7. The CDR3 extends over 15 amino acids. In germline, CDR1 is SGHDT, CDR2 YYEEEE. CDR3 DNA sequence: TGTGCCAGCAGCTTGGGTGGCGGGGGGGCCTTTGAGCAGTTCTTC. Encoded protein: CASSLGGGGAFEQFF. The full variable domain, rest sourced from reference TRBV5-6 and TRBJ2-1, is DAGVTQSPTHLIKTRGQQVTLRCSPKSGHDTVSWYQQALGQGPQFIFQYYEEEERQRGNFPDRFSGHQFPNYSSELNVNALLLGDSALYLCASSLGGGGAFEQFFGPGTRLTVL.

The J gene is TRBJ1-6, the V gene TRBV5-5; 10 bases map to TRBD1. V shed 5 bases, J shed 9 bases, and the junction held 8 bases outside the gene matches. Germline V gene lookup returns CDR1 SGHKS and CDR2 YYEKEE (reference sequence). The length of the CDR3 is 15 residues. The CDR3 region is CASRGTGVIISPLHF. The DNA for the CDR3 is TGTGCCAGCAGGGGGACAGGGGTTATTATTTCACCCCTCCACTTT.

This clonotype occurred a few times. CDR3: CASSIGQALANYGYTF. The CDR3 DNA is TGTGCCAGCAGTATCGGACAGGCGTTAGCTAACTATGGCTACACCTTC. The V call is TRBV6-1, the J call TRBJ1-2, with 7 nucleotides matching TRBD1. CDR1 is MNHNS and CDR2 is SASEGT in the germline V gene. The junction had 9 bases not matched to a gene; V was cut back by 5 bases and J by 0 bases. The CDR3 length is 16 residues.

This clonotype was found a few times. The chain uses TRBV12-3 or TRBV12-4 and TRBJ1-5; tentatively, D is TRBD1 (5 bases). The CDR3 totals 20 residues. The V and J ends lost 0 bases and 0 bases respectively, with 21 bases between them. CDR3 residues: CASSLAHKGYSGYSNQPQHF. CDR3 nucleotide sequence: TGTGCCAGCAGTTTAGCACATAAGGGGTATAGTGGGTATAGCAATCAGCCCCAGCATTTT.

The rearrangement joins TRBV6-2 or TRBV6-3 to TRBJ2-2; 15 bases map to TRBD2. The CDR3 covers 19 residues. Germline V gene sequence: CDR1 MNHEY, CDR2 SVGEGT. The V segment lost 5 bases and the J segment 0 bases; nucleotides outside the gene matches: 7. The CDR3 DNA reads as TGTGCCAGCAGTGGGACTAGCGGGAGGCCGTTCGCGAACACCGGGGAGCTGTTTTTT. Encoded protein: CASSGTSGRPFANTGELFF.

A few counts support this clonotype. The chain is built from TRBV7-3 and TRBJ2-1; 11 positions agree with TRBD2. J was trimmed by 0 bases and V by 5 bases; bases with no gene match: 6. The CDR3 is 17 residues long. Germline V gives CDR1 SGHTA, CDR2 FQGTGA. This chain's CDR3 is CASSPGTSGFSYNEQFF. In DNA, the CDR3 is TGTGCCAGCAGCCCCGGGACTAGCGGTTTCTCCTACAATGAGCAGTTCTTC. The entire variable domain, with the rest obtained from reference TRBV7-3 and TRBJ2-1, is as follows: GAGVSQTPSNKVTEKGKYVELRCDPISGHTALYWYRQSLGQGPEFLIYFQGTGAADDSGLPNDRFFAVRPEGSVSTLKIQRTERGDSAVYLCASSPGTSGFSYNEQFFGPGTRLTVL.

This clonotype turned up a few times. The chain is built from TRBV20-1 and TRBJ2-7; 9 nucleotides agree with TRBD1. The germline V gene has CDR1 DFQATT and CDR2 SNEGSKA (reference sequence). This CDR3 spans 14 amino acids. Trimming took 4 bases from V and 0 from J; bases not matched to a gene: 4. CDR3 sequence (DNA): TGCAGTGCTATTGGGACAGGGACCTCCTACGAGCAGTACTTC. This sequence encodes CSAIGTGTSYEQYF.

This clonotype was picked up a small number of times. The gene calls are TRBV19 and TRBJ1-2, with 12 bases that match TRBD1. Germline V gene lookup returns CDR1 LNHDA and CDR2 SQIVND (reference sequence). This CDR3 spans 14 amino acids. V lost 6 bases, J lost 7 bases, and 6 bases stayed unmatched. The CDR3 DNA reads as TGTGCCAGTAGCAGGGGACAGGGGGCGATTGGCTACACCTTC. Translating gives CASSRGQGAIGYTF.

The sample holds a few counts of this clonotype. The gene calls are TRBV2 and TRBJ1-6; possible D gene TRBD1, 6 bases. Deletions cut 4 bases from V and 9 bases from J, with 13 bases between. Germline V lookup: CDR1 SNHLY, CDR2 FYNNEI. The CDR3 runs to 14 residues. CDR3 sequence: CASSGDTRGSPLHF. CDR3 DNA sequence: TGTGCCAGCAGTGGGGACACTCGCGGTTCACCCCTCCACTTT. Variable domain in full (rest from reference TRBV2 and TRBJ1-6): EPEVTQTPSHQVTQMGQEVILRCVPISNHLYFYWYRQILGQKVEFLVSFYNNEISEKSEIFDDQFSVERPDGSNFTLKIRSTKLEDSAMYFCASSGDTRGSPLHFGNGTRLTVT.

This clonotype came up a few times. The CDR3 DNA reads as TGCAGTGCTAGACGGACGTTCGAGCAGTACTTC. It encodes CSARRTFEQYF. This chain joins TRBV20-1 and TRBJ2-7; D is uncertain. Looked up from germline, CDR1 is DFQATT and CDR2 is SNEGSKA (reference sequence). The CDR3 has 11 residues. V shed 2 bases and J shed 6 bases, with 8 bases lying between them.